Listed below are T cell receptor beta chains from one sample, sequenced in a study of T cell responses to AZD1222 COVID-19 vaccine. Repertoires were generated with immunoSEQ multiplex PCR, while TCRdb's copy carries only in-frame clones and drops some. The table shows 150,000 to 200,000 clones, with 88% occurring only once. The sample consisted of peripheral blood, taken 28 days after the second AZD1222 dose. The receptors derive from an adult who received the AZD1222 COVID-19 vaccine. CDR3s include the opening cysteine and the closing phenylalanine or tryptophan. D genes are given only for firm matches. Clone sizes are given selectively: once, few, many, or a class where the clone is expanded.

>TRBV6-5|.|TRBD1|TRBJ1-2
CASSRASGGGYTF
TGTGCCAGCAGTCGAGCATCAGGGGGAGGCTACACCTTC
>TRBV19|.|.|TRBJ2-1
CASSSTIGVNEQFF
TGTGCCAGTAGTTCTACTATCGGGGTCAATGAGCAGTTCTTC
>TRBV29-1|.|TRBD1|TRBJ1-2
CSVPTGGYGYTF
TGCAGCGTCCCGACAGGGGGCTACGGCTACACCTTC
>TRBV30|.|.|TRBJ1-6
CAWSVLGDSPLHF
TGTGCCTGGAGTGTACTGGGGGATTCACCCCTCCACTTT
>TRBV15|.|.|TRBJ2-3
CATSRSGLHTDTQYF
TGTGCCACCAGCAGGTCTGGACTGCACACAGATACGCAGTATTTT
>TRBV5-1|.|TRBD2|TRBJ2-3
CASRPPGGGASTDTQYF
TGCGCCAGCAGACCTCCTGGCGGGGGGGCCTCTACAGATACGCAGTATTTT
>TRBV10-3|.|TRBD2|TRBJ2-3
CATRPPSGVDTQYF
TGTGCCACCCGGCCCCCTAGCGGGGTAGATACGCAGTATTTT
>TRBV29-1|.|TRBD1|TRBJ1-1
CSVRDSLNTEAFF
TGCAGCGTGCGGGACAGCCTGAACACTGAAGCTTTCTTT
>TRBV19|.|TRBD1|TRBJ1-6
CASRLGQGNRNSPLHF
TGTGCCAGTAGACTAGGACAGGGAAATCGCAATTCACCCCTCCACTTT
>TRBV3-1/TRBV3-2|.|.|TRBJ1-4
CASSHAGGAANEKLFF
TGTGCCAGCAGCCATGCGGGGGGGGCGGCTAATGAAAAACTGTTTTTT
>TRBV30|.|TRBD2|TRBJ2-1
CAWSGASGVWRDEQFF
TGTGCCTGGAGTGGGGCTAGCGGGGTCTGGCGTGATGAGCAGTTCTTC
>TRBV7-3|.|.|TRBJ2-1
CASSLGVGEQFF
TGTGCCAGCAGCTTAGGGGTCGGTGAGCAGTTCTTC
>TRBV2|.|.|TRBJ1-2
CASSEDRAYGYTF
TGTGCCAGCAGTGAAGACAGGGCCTATGGCTACACCTTC
>TRBV12-3/TRBV12-4|.|TRBD1|TRBJ1-4
CASSQLGTAVFF
TGTGCCAGCAGCCAACTCGGGACAGCTGTATTTTTT
>TRBV14|.|.|TRBJ1-1
CASSQVYGGTEAFF
TGTGCCAGCAGCCAAGTATACGGGGGCACTGAAGCTTTCTTT
>TRBV6-6|.|.|TRBJ1-3
CASAGSGNTIYF
TGTGCCAGCGCAGGGTCTGGAAACACCATATATTTT
>TRBV6-5|once|.|TRBJ1-3
CASSYPTGIGNTIYF
TGTGCCAGCAGTTACCCCACAGGGATCGGAAACACCATATATTTT
>TRBV11-3|few|.|TRBJ1-6
CASSRHQGPLHF
TGTGCCAGCAGCCGACACCAAGGTCCCCTCCACTTT
>TRBV5-1|.|.|TRBJ2-7
CASSLGPDTSYEQYF
TGCGCCAGCAGCTTGGGGCCGGACACATCCTACGAGCAGTACTTC
>TRBV7-2|.|.|TRBJ2-7
CASSRLYEQYF
TGTGCTTCATCCAGGCTCTACGAGCAGTACTTC
>TRBV9|.|.|TRBJ2-2
CASSARGDPGELFF
TGTGCCAGCAGCGCGAGAGGGGACCCCGGGGAGCTGTTTTTT
>TRBV5-1|.|.|TRBJ1-3
CASSLGQSWVGNTIYF
TGCGCCAGCAGCTTGGGGCAGTCCTGGGTCGGAAACACCATATATTTT
>TRBV9|.|.|TRBJ1-1
CASSPRMAVLNTEAFF
TGTGCCAGCAGCCCTAGGATGGCAGTACTGAACACTGAAGCTTTCTTT
>TRBV9|.|TRBD1|TRBJ1-2
CASSVSPFVRGQDGYTF
TGTGCCAGCAGCGTATCTCCTTTTGTCAGGGGGCAGGATGGCTACACCTTC
>TRBV7-3|.|.|TRBJ1-1
CASSSPGGIAFF
TGTGCCAGCAGCTCACCTGGGGGGATAGCTTTCTTT
>TRBV19|.|.|TRBJ2-6
CASSGRGPSGANVLTF
TGTGCCAGTAGTGGGCGGGGGCCCTCTGGGGCCAACGTCCTGACTTTC
>TRBV14|few|.|TRBJ1-1
CASSLSTVEAFF
TGTGCCAGCAGCCTCTCGACTGTTGAAGCTTTCTTT
>TRBV30|.|.|TRBJ2-7
CAWSALISRGQYF
TGTGCCTGGAGTGCGCTGATAAGTAGGGGACAGTACTTC
>TRBV2|.|TRBD1|TRBJ1-2
CASSRDRGRGGYTF
TGTGCCAGCAGTAGGGACAGGGGGCGAGGTGGCTACACCTTC
>TRBV6-5|once|.|TRBJ2-5
CASQSHPGGRETQYF
TGTGCCAGCCAGTCACACCCCGGCGGCCGGGAGACCCAGTACTTC
>TRBV15|.|.|TRBJ1-1
CATSRASAMEAFF
TGTGCCACCAGCAGAGCCTCGGCAATGGAAGCTTTCTTT
>TRBV7-9|.|.|TRBJ2-5
CASSLGGQETQYF
TGTGCCAGCAGTCTCGGCGGACAAGAGACCCAGTACTTC
>TRBV12-3/TRBV12-4|.|TRBD2|TRBJ2-7
CASSLDSGVEQYF
TGTGCCAGCAGTTTGGATAGCGGGGTCGAGCAGTACTTC
>TRBV3-1/TRBV3-2|.|.|TRBJ1-2
CASSRGRGYTF
TGTGCCAGCAGCCGAGGACGAGGCTACACCTTC
>TRBV5-4|.|TRBD2|TRBJ2-5
CASSASGDETQYF
TGTGCCAGCAGCGCTAGCGGGGACGAGACCCAGTACTTC
>TRBV5-6|.|TRBD1|TRBJ1-2
CASSWTGDLNYGYTF
TGTGCCAGCAGCTGGACAGGGGACCTTAACTATGGCTACACCTTC
>TRBV9|.|.|TRBJ1-2
CASSVERSGGNYGYTF
TGTGCCAGCAGCGTAGAACGCTCGGGGGGTAACTATGGCTACACCTTC